Below, 4 T cell receptor beta chains from the same sample are listed, as sequenced in a study of breast tumors, draining lymph nodes, adjacent tissues (dated by TCRdb to the mid-2010s). Library generation was performed with multiplex PCR. Sequencing instrument: Illumina HiSeq 2000. Starting from the raw public reads, TCRdb applied fastp trimming at Q25, assembled clones with MiXCR and retained in-frame beta chains. Identical CDR3 protein sequences are pooled into one entry, listed with their most common genes and DNA. The sample table holds some 150,000 distinct CDR3 sequences, of which roughly 35% were seen once. About 4.1% of the sample is in the top ten clones. The axillary draining lymph nodes of breast cancer patients were the source of the lymph node samples. Sequencing input: axillary lymph node tissue. The receptors were sampled from a female donor with breast cancer. Some clones in this sample may be carry-over from other donors' samples.

The sample holds many counts of this clonotype. The CDR3 DNA is TGTGCCAGCTCACCATCGACAGGGAACTATGGCTACACCTTC. This codes for CASSPSTGNYGYTF. The chain joins TRBV18 to TRBJ1-2; 7 bases match TRBD1. This CDR3 region has 14 residues. CDR1 is KGHSH, CDR2 LQKENI, per germline. The V segment lost 2 bases and the J segment 2 bases; nucleotides outside the gene matches: 2.

The gene calls are TRBV9 and TRBJ2-1, with TRBD2 identical over 12 bases. The CDR3 loop spans 18 amino acids. Unmatched junction bases numbered 15, after V lost 3 bases and J lost 8 bases. Germline values: CDR1 SGDLS, CDR2 YYNGEE. CDR3 in DNA: TGTGCCAGCAGCGCGAAGGGGCTAGCGGGAGGGAAGAGCTATGAGCAGTTCTTC. Translating it yields CASSAKGLAGGKSYEQFF.

This clonotype was picked up many times. V and J are TRBV9 and TRBJ2-2; TRBD2 aligns across 13 bases. Germline V gene sequence: CDR1 SGDLS, CDR2 YYNGEE. The CDR3 sequence is 18 residues long. Trimming took 3 bases from V and 4 from J; bases not matched to a gene: 9. CDR3 amino acids: CASSATSGGSTGTGELFF. The CDR3 DNA follows: TGTGCCAGCAGCGCGACTAGCGGGGGGTCTACGGGCACCGGGGAGCTGTTTTTT.

Regarding this clonotype: One end of the junction fails to match germline, which may point to a read error. V gene TRBV28 combines with J gene TRBJ2-7; TRBD1 matches 7 bases. The length of the CDR3 is 13 residues. The germline CDR1 and CDR2 sequences are MDHEN and SYDVKM. CDR3 DNA sequence: TGTGCCGGCAGTCTCGACAGGGTCTACGAGCAGTACTTC. Its protein product is CAGSLDRVYEQYF.